Below are 9 T cell receptor beta chains sequenced from a single sample in a study of shared clonotypes between healthy human individuals. Here immunoSEQ multiplex PCR was the method, and the copy in TCRdb shows in-frame clones only, minus some. The repertoire has fewer than 700,000 clones, around 80% of them found once; the top ten carry 12%. Sequencing was carried out using PBMCs. These receptors came from a middle-aged woman in good health. Some clones in this sample may be carry-over from other donors' samples.

The chain couples TRBV25-1 to TRBJ1-4; perhaps TRBD1 as D (5 bases). Per germline, CDR1 MGHDK and CDR2 SYGVNS. Trimming shortened V by 5 bases and J by 2 bases, and 18 bases separated the two germline ends. The CDR3 consists of 17 residues. CDR3 DNA: TGTGCCAGCAGTCAGACGGGGGGACCAACTACTAATGAAAAACTGTTTTTT. Translating it yields CASSQTGGPTTNEKLFF.

The V call is TRBV10-2, the J call TRBJ2-7, with TRBD1 matching over 8 bases. The germline CDR1 and CDR2 sequences are WSHSY and SAAADI. There are 15 residues in the CDR3. V lost 4 bases to trimming and J lost 2 bases; unmatched junction nucleotides: 7. Here the CDR3 DNA reads TGCGCCAGCAGTGGCCGGACAGGGCCGCCCTACGAGCAGTACTTC. Its protein product is CASSGRTGPPYEQYF.

The J gene is TRBJ2-1, the V gene TRBV7-2; D ambiguous. The CDR3 is 15 amino acids. Germline V gene data show CDR1 as SGHTA and CDR2 as FQGNSA. The V and J ends lost 5 bases and 1 base respectively, with 12 bases between them. The CDR3 DNA sequence: TGTGCCAGCAGCCAGAGGATGGGATCCTACAATGAGCAGTTCTTC. Amino acids: CASSQRMGSYNEQFF.

The genes are TRBV7-9 and TRBJ2-2; 7 positions match TRBD1. This CDR3 is built from 15 residues. CDR1 is SEHNR, CDR2 FQNEAQ, per germline (reference sequence). The J segment lost 1 base and the V segment lost 1 base, leaving 0 bases of the junction unmatched. The CDR3 loop is CASSLGTGNTGELFF. DNA of the CDR3: TGTGCCAGCAGCTTAGGGACAGGGAACACCGGGGAGCTGTTTTTT.

This rearrangement joins TRBV19 to TRBJ1-5, with D possibly matching TRBD1 (6 bases). The CDR3 is 16 amino acids. Trimming took off 3 bases at V and 6 bases at J, with 18 bases between the two ends. CDR1 and CDR2 (germline): LNHDA, SQIVND (reference sequence). CDR3 sequence: CASSIAGGQFPQPQHF. Written as DNA, the CDR3 is TGTGCCAGTAGTATTGCTGGGGGGCAGTTCCCTCAGCCCCAGCATTTT.

This clone has only a few counts. The chain recombines TRBV6-5 with TRBJ2-5; D is perhaps TRBD2 (6 bases). The end of the DNA fits TRBJ2-7 better, so the J call may be wrong. Germline values: CDR1 MNHEY, CDR2 SVGAGI. The length of the CDR3 is 14 residues. In DNA form, the CDR3 reads TGTGCCAGCACCGCGGGGTATCCCATCTACGAGCAGTACTTC. Amino acids: CASTAGYPIYEQYF.

The chain has TRBV28 and TRBJ2-1, with 8 bases fitting TRBD1. J gave up 0 bases and V 2 bases, and 6 bases lay outside the gene matches. The germline V gene encodes CDR1 MDHEN and CDR2 SYDVKM. The CDR3 runs to 17 residues. The CDR3 DNA is TGTGCCAGCAGTTTAGGGACAGGTTCCGTCTCCTACAATGAGCAGTTCTTC. It translates to CASSLGTGSVSYNEQFF.

For this clone: Other DNA sequences from this sample encode an identical CDR3 as well. This chain joins TRBV15 and TRBJ1-2; unclear D gene. The CDR3 is made up of 13 amino acids. Germline V gene data show CDR1 as LNHNV and CDR2 as YYDKDF (reference sequence). V dropped 0 bases and J dropped 5 bases, with 7 bases sitting between them. CDR3 in DNA: TGTGCCACCAGCAGAGATCGGCTTTATGGCTACACCTTC. The encoded protein is CATSRDRLYGYTF.

The gene calls are TRBV30 and TRBJ1-1; D gene ambiguous. Between the trimmed V and J ends, which lost 5 bases and 6 bases, there was a span of 10 bases. CDR1 GTSNPN and CDR2 SVGIG come from the germline V gene (reference sequence). This CDR3 is 11 amino acids long. This chain's CDR3 is CAWGEISEAFF. The CDR3 DNA follows: TGTGCCTGGGGGGAGATCTCTGAAGCTTTCTTT.